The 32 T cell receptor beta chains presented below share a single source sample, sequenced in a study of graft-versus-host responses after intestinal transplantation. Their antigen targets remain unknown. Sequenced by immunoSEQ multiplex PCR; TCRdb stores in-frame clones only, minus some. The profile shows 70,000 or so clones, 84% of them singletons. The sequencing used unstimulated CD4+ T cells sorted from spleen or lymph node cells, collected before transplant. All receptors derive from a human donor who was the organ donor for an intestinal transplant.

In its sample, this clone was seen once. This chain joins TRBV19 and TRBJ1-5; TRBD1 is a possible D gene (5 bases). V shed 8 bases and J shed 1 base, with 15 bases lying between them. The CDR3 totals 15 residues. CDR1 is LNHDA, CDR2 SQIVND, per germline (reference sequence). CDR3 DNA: TGTGCCAGTTTGAAAAGGGGTGAAAGCAATCAGCCCCAGCATTTT. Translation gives CASLKRGESNQPQHF. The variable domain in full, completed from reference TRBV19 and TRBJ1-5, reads DGGITQSPKYLFRKEGQNVTLSCEQNLNHDAMYWYRQDPGQGLRLIYYSQIVNDFQKGDIAEGYSVSREKKESFPLTVTSAQKNPTAFYLCASLKRGESNQPQHFGDGTRLSIL.

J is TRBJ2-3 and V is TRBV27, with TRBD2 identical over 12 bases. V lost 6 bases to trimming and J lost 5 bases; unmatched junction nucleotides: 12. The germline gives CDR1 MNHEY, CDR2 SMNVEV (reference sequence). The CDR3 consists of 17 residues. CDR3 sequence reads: CASSHLLAGGRGDTQYF. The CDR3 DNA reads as TGTGCCAGCAGCCACCTACTAGCGGGGGGCCGTGGAGATACGCAGTATTTT.

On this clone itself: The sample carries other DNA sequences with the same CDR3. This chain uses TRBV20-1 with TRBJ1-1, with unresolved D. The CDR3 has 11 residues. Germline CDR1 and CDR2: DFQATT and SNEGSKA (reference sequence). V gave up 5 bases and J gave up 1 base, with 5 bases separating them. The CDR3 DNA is TGCAGTGCTCCAGGGAACACTGAAGCTTTCTTT. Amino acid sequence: CSAPGNTEAFF.

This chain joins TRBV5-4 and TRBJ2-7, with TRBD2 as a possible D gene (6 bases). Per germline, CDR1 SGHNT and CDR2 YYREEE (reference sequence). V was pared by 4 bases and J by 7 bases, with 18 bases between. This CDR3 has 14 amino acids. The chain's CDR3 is CASSIYGAAGEQYV. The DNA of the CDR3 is TGTGCCAGCAGCATCTACGGGGCCGCGGGGGAGCAGTACGTC.

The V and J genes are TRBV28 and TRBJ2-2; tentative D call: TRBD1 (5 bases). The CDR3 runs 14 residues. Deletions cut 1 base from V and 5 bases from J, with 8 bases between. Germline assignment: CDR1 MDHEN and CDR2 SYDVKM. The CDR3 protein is CASSLSGRTGELFF. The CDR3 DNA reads TGTGCCAGCAGTTTATCAGGGCGAACCGGGGAGCTGTTTTTT.

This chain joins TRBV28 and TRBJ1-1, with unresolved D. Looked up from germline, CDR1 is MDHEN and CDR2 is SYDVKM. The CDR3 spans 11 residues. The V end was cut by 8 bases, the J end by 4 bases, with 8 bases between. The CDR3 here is CASLTSTEAFF. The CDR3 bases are TGTGCCAGCTTGACAAGCACTGAAGCTTTCTTT.

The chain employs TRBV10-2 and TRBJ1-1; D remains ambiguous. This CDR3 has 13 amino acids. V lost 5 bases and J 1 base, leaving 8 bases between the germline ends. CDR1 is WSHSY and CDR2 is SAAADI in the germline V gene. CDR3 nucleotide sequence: TGCGCCAGCAGTCTCGCGGGGAACACTGAAGCTTTCTTT. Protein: CASSLAGNTEAFF.

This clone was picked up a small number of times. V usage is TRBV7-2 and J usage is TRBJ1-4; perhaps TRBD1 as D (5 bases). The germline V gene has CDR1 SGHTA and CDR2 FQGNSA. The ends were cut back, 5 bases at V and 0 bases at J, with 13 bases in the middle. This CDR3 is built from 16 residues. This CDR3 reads CASSPQVPTTNEKLFF. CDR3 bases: TGTGCCAGCAGCCCACAGGTTCCCACAACTAATGAAAAACTGTTTTTT.

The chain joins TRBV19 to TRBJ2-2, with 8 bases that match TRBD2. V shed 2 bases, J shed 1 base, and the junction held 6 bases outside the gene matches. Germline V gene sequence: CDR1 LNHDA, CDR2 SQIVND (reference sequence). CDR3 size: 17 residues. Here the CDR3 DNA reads TGTGCCAGTAGTATACGGGGGCTAGCGGGGAACACCGGGGAGCTGTTTTTT. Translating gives CASSIRGLAGNTGELFF.

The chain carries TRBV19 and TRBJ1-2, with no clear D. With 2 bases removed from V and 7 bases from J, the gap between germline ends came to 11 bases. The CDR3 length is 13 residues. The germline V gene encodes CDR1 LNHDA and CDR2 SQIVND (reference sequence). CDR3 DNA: TGTGCCAGTAGTATACCGTTGCAGATTGGCTACACCTTC. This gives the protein CASSIPLQIGYTF.

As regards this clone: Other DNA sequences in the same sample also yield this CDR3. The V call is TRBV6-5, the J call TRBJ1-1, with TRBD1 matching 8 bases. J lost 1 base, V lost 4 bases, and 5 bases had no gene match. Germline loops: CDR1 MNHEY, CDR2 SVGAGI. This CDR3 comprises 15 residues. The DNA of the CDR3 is TGTGCCAGCAGTTGGACAGGGCGGCGGAACACTGAAGCTTTCTTT. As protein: CASSWTGRRNTEAFF.

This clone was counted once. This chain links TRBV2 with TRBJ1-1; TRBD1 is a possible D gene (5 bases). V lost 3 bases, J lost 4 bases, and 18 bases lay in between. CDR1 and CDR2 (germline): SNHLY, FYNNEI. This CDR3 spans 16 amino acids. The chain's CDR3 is CASSDPHSRVGTEAFF. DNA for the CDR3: TGTGCCAGCAGTGACCCGCACTCCAGGGTGGGCACTGAAGCTTTCTTT.

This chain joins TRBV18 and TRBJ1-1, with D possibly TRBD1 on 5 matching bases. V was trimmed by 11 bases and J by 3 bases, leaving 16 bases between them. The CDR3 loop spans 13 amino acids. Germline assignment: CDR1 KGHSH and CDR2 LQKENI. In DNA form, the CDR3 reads TGTGCCTCCAGGGCAGGGCAAGACACTGAAGCTTTCTTT. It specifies CASRAGQDTEAFF.

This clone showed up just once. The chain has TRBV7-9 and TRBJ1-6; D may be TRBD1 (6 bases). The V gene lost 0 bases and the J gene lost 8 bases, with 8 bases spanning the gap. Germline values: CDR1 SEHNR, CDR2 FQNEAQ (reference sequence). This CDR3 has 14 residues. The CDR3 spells CASSLADSYSPLHF. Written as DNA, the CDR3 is TGTGCCAGCAGCTTAGCGGACAGCTATTCACCCCTCCACTTT. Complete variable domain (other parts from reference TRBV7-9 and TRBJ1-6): DTGVSQNPRHKITKRGQNVTFRCDPISEHNRLYWYRQTLGQGPEFLTYFQNEAQLEKSRLLSDRFSAERPKGSFSTLEIQRTEQGDSAMYLCASSLADSYSPLHFGNGTRLTVT.

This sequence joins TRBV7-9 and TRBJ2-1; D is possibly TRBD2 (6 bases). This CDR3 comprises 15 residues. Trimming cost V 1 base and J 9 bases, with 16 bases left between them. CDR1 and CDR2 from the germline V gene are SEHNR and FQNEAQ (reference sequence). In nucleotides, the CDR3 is TGTGCCAGCAGCTTAGGGTCGCGGGAAAGGATTGAGCAGTTCTTC. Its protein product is CASSLGSRERIEQFF. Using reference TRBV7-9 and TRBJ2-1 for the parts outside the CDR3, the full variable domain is DTGVSQNPRHKITKRGQNVTFRCDPISEHNRLYWYRQTLGQGPEFLTYFQNEAQLEKSRLLSDRFSAERPKGSFSTLEIQRTEQGDSAMYLCASSLGSRERIEQFFGPGTRLTVL.

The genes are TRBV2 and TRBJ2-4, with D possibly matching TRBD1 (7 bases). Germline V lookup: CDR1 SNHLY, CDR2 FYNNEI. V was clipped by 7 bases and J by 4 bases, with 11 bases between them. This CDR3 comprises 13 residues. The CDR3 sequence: CASKEGAKNIQYF. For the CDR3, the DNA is TGTGCCAGCAAGGAGGGGGCAAAAAACATTCAGTACTTC.

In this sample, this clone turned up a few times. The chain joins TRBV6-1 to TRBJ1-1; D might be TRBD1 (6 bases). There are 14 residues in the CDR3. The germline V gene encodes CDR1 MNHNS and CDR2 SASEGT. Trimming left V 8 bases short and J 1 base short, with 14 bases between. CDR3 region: CASRSSGENTEAFF. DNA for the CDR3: TGTGCCAGCCGGTCGTCAGGGGAGAACACTGAAGCTTTCTTT.

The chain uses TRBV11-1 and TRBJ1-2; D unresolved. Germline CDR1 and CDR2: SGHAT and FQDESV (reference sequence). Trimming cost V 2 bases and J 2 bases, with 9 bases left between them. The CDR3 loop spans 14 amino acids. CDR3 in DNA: TGTGCCAGCAGCTTAAACAGCCTAAACTATGGCTACACCTTC. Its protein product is CASSLNSLNYGYTF.

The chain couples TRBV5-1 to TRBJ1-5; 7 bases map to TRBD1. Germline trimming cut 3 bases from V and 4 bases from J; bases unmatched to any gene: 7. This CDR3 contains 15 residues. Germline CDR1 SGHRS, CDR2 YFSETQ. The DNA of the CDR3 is TGCGCCAGCAGCTCTCGTCCGGGACAGAATCAGCCCCAGCATTTT. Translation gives CASSSRPGQNQPQHF.

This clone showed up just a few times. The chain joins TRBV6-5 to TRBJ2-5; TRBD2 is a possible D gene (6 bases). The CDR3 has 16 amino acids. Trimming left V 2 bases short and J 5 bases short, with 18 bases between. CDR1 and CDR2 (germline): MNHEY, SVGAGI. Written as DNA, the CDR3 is TGTGCCAGCAGTTACGGGGGAGGACACTCTGGGGAGACCCAGTACTTC. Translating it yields CASSYGGGHSGETQYF.

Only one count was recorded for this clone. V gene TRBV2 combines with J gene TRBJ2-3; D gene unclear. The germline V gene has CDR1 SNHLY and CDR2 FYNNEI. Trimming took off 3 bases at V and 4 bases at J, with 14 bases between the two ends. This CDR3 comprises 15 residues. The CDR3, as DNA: TGTGCCAGCAGTGATGTTGGTTTCAGGTCAGATACGCAGTATTTT. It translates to CASSDVGFRSDTQYF.

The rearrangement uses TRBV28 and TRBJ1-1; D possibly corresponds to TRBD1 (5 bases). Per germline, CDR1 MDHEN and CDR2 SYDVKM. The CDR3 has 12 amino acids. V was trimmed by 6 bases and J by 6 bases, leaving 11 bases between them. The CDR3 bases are TGTGCCAGCAGACCAGGGTTGGCTGAAGCTTTCTTT. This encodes CASRPGLAEAFF.

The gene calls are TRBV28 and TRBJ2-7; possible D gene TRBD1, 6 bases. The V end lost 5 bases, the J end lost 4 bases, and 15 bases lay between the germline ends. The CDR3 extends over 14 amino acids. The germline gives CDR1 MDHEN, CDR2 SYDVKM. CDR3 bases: TGTGCCAGCAGTCGGACAGATATGCTATACGAGCAGTACGTC. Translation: CASSRTDMLYEQYV.

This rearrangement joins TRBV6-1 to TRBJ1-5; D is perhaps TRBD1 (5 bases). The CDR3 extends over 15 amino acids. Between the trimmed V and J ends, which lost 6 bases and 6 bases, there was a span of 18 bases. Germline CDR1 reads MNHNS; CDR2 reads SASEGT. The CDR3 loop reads CASRRAGGNGQPQHF. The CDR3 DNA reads TGTGCCAGCAGACGAGCGGGGGGTAACGGTCAGCCCCAGCATTTT.

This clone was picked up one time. Here the CDR3 reads CASSLVGRSLTGKLFF. Written as DNA, the CDR3 is TGTGCCAGCAGCTTAGTGGGGCGGTCTCTTACGGGAAAACTGTTTTTT. This chain links TRBV7-2 with TRBJ1-4, with D maybe TRBD1 (5 bases). Germline V gene data show CDR1 as SGHTA and CDR2 as FQGNSA. V lost 1 base and J lost 10, with 19 bases in between. The CDR3 runs to 16 residues. The complete variable domain, with remaining parts taken from reference TRBV7-2 and TRBJ1-4, reads GAGVSQSPSNKVTEKGKDVELRCDPISGHTALYWYRQSLGQGLEFLIYFQGNSAPDKSGLPSDRFSAERTGGSVSTLTIQRTQQEDSAVYLCASSLVGRSLTGKLFFGSGTQLSVL.

CDR3 region: CASSLGSGGSSDTQYF. The CDR3 DNA sequence: TGTGCCAGCAGCTTAGGCAGCGGGGGGAGTTCAGATACGCAGTATTTT. The chain is built from TRBV7-6 and TRBJ2-3; 9 nucleotides agree with TRBD2. This CDR3 is built from 16 residues. Germline loops: CDR1 SGHVS, CDR2 FNYEAQ. The V gene end was trimmed by 1 base and the J gene end by 4 bases; junction bases not matched to a gene: 6.

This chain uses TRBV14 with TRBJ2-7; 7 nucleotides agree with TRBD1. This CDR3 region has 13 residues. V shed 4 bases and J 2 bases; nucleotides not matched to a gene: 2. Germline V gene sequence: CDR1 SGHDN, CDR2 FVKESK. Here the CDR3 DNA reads TGTGCCAGCAGCCCCGGGACAGCCTACGAGCAGTACGTC. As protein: CASSPGTAYEQYV.

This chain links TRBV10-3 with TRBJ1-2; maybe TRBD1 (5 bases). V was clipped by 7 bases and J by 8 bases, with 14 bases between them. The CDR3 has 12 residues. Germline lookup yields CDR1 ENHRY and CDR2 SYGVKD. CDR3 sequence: CAIKEQAGGYTF. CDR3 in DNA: TGTGCCATCAAAGAACAGGCTGGCGGCTACACCTTC.

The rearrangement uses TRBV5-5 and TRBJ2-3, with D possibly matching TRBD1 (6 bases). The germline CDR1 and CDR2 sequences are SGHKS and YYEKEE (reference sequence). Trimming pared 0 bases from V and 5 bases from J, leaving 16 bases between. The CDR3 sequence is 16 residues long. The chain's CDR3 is CASSLGGGGPGDTQYF. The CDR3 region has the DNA TGTGCCAGCAGCTTGGGTGGGGGCGGACCCGGAGATACGCAGTATTTT. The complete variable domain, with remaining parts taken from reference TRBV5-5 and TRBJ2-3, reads DAGVTQSPTHLIKTRGQQVTLRCSPISGHKSVSWYQQVLGQGPQFIFQYYEKEERGRGNFPDRFSARQFPNYSSELNVNALLLGDSALYLCASSLGGGGPGDTQYFGPGTRLTVL.

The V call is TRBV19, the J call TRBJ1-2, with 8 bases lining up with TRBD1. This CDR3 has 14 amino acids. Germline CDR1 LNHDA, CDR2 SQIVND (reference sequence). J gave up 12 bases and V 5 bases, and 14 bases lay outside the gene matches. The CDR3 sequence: CASSPTGVETGHTF. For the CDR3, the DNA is TGTGCCAGTAGTCCGACAGGGGTAGAGACCGGCCACACCTTC.

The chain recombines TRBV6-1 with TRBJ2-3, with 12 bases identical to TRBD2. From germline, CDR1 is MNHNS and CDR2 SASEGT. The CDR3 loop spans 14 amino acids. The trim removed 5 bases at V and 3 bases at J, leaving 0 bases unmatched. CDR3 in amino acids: CASSTSGGTDTQYF. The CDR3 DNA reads TGTGCCAGCAGTACTAGCGGGGGGACAGATACGCAGTATTTT.

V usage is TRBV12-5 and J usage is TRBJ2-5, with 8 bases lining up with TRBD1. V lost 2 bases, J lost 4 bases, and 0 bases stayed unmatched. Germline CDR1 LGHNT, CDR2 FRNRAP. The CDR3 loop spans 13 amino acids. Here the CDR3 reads CASGLTGGETQYF. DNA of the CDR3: TGTGCTAGTGGTTTGACAGGGGGAGAGACCCAGTACTTC. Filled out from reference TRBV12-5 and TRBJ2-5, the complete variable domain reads DARVTQTPRHKVTEMGQEVTMRCQPILGHNTVFWYRQTMMQGLELLAYFRNRAPLDDSGMPKDRFSAEMPDATLATLKIQPSEPRDSAVYFCASGLTGGETQYFGPGTRLLVL.